The 8 T cell receptor beta chains given below trace back to one sample, sequenced in a study of T cell responses to AZD1222 COVID-19 vaccine listed by TCRdb under 2021. The library was produced with the immunoSEQ multiplex PCR assay. The table comes from immuneACCESS by way of TCRdb, which keeps in-frame sequences with V and J called. Part of the clones is missing from these tables; in studies checked, under half for an unresolved V gene and the rest for unknown reasons. The sample table shows some 120,000 clones, and 88% are seen once. The ten largest clones take up approximately 19% of the sample. The meaning of the sample's time point label: baseline before first vaccination. Explained via the paper, the treatment or condition label denotes: meningococcal conjugate vaccine given as trial control. This sample comprised peripheral blood, obtained on day 0 of MenACWY control vaccination. The receptors originated from an adult in good health.

The CDR3 DNA follows: TGTGCCACCAGTGATCGTATGGAGACCCAGTACTTC. Translation gives CATSDRMETQYF. The rearrangement uses TRBV24-1 and TRBJ2-5, with unresolved D. The germline gives CDR1 KGHDR, CDR2 SFDVKD. This CDR3 contains 12 residues. With 3 bases removed from V and 5 bases from J, the gap between germline ends came to 6 bases.

The chain recombines TRBV6-2 or TRBV6-3 with TRBJ1-5; D gene uncertain. Looked up from germline, CDR1 is MNHEY and CDR2 is SVGEGT. The CDR3 has 12 residues. V was trimmed by 1 base and J by 9 bases, leaving 7 bases between them. The CDR3 DNA follows: TGTGCCAGCAGTTACTGGAGTGGGCCCCAGCATTTT. Translation gives CASSYWSGPQHF.

V and J are TRBV29-1 and TRBJ2-5; D uncertain. V gave up 6 bases and J gave up 6 bases, with 20 bases separating them. CDR3 length: 14 amino acids. Germline V gene sequence: CDR1 SQVTM, CDR2 ANQGSEA. The CDR3 DNA sequence: TGCAGCGTCCCAATCCGGACCTTCGGCAAGACCCAGTACTTC. It encodes CSVPIRTFGKTQYF.

This clone was seen a single time. The V and J genes are TRBV12-3 or TRBV12-4 and TRBJ1-1; D gene uncertain. Trimming took off 3 bases at V and 2 bases at J, with 7 bases between the two ends. The CDR3 has 13 residues. This chain's CDR3 is CASSFIGNTEAFF. Here the CDR3 DNA reads TGTGCCAGCAGTTTTATCGGTAACACTGAAGCTTTCTTT.

The V and J genes are TRBV12-3 or TRBV12-4 and TRBJ2-1; 7 bases match TRBD2. The CDR3 has 12 amino acids. V was clipped by 6 bases and J by 8 bases; unmatched bases: 4. CDR3 protein: CASSATSHEQFF. The CDR3 nucleotides are TGTGCCAGCAGCGCGACTAGCCATGAGCAGTTCTTC.

This clone was seen once. The chain recombines TRBV7-3 with TRBJ2-3; 8 nucleotides line up with TRBD2. The CDR3 has 14 residues. V lost 5 bases to trimming and J lost 4 bases; unmatched junction nucleotides: 5. Per the germline V gene, CDR1 is SGHTA and CDR2 is FQGTGA. CDR3 in amino acids: CASSPGAGADTQYF. DNA of the CDR3: TGTGCCAGCAGCCCAGGAGCGGGGGCAGATACGCAGTATTTT.

V is TRBV5-4 and J is TRBJ2-7; 7 bases agree with TRBD1. The CDR3 loop spans 14 amino acids. V shed 1 base and J 9 bases; nucleotides not matched to a gene: 10. Germline V gene lookup returns CDR1 SGHNT and CDR2 YYREEE (reference sequence). CDR3 sequence: CASSLPTGFGGQYF. Here the CDR3 DNA reads TGTGCCAGCAGCTTGCCGACAGGGTTTGGCGGGCAGTACTTC.

Points on this clone: This CDR3 is also generated by other DNA sequences in the sample. The chain links TRBV30 to TRBJ2-7, with D possibly matching TRBD1 (5 bases). Germline CDR1 GTSNPN, CDR2 SVGIG (reference sequence). Between the trimmed V and J ends, which lost 0 bases and 3 bases, there was a span of 6 bases. The CDR3 contains 12 residues. The CDR3 sequence is CAWSVRGYEQYF. In DNA, the CDR3 is TGTGCCTGGAGTGTTAGGGGCTACGAGCAGTACTTC.